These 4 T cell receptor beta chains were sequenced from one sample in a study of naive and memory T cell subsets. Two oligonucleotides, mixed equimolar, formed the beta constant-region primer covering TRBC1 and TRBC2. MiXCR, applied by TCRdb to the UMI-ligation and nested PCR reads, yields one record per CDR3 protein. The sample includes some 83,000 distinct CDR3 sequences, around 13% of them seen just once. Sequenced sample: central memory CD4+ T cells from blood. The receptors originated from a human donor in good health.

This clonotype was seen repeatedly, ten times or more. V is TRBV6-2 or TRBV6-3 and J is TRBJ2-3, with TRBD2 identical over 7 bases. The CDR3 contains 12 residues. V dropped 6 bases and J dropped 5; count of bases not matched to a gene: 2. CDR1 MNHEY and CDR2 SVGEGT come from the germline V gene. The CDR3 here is CASSTGGDTQYF. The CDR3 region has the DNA TGTGCCAGCAGCACGGGAGGAGATACGCAGTATTTT.

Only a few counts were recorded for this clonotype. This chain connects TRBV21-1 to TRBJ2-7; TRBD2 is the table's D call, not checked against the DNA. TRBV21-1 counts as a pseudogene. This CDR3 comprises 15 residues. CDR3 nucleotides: TGTGCCAGCAGCAATCTAGCGGGAGGGCTGTACGAGCAGTACTTC. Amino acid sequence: CASSNLAGGLYEQYF.

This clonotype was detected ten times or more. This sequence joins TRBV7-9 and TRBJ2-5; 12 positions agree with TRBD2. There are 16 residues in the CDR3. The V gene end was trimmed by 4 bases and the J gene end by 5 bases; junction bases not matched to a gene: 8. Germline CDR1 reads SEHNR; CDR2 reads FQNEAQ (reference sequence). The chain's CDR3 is CASSSSSGRARETQYF. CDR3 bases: TGTGCCAGCAGCTCATCTAGCGGGAGGGCCAGGGAGACCCAGTACTTC.

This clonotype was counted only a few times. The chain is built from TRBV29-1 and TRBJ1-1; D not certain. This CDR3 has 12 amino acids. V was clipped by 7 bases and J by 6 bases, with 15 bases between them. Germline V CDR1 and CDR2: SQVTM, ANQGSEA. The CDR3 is CSALLRSAEAFF. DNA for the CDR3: TGCAGCGCCTTATTGAGGAGTGCTGAAGCTTTCTTT.